The 6 T cell receptor beta chains below come from one sample, sequenced in a study of Ad26.COV2.S vaccination and SARS-CoV-2 variants. TCRdb keeps only in-frame clones here, not all; method: immunoSEQ multiplex PCR. The sample carries approximately 480,000 clones, about 83% recorded once. The treatment was: some 20 received Ad26.COV2.S at low or high dose, single or two shots; about five received placebo; per-sample allocation not given. Each sample was drawn 63 days after the first injection (of vaccine or placebo). The starting material was peripheral blood, obtained in a trial of Ad26.COV2.S vaccine versus placebo. All receptors derive from a person between 18 and 59 years old who received the Ad26.COV2.S COVID-19 vaccine or a placebo.

The J gene is TRBJ1-5, the V gene TRBV21-1. TRBV21-1 is classified as a pseudogene. The CDR3 has 20 residues. The DNA for the CDR3 is TGTGCCAGCAGCAAAGGGCCCGCAGGAATGGGAACTCCGTCTCATCAGCCCCAGCATTTT. Translated: CASSKGPAGMGTPSHQPQHF.

The rearrangement uses TRBV12-3 or TRBV12-4 and TRBJ2-1; 9 bases match TRBD2. CDR3 length equals 13 residues. Trimming removed 6 bases from V and 6 bases from J; junction bases left unmatched: 3. This chain's CDR3 is CASRTSGGNEQFF. The CDR3 coding sequence is TGTGCCAGCAGGACTAGCGGAGGCAATGAGCAGTTCTTC.

About this clone itself: The limits of the CDR3 on the DNA are not certain, so only TCRdb's listed CDR3 is given. The chain employs TRBV9 and TRBJ2-7; the table gives TRBD1 as D, unverified against the DNA. Germline CDR1 SGDLS, CDR2 YYNGEE. The CDR3 spans 15 residues, counting both ends. The chain's CDR3 is CASSVGGGTGGTLYF.

The chain carries TRBV23-1 and TRBJ1-6; TRBD1 aligns across 7 bases. TRBV23-1 counts as an open reading frame of uncertain function. Trimming took 7 bases from V and 6 from J; bases not matched to a gene: 9. This CDR3 has 15 residues. The CDR3 DNA sequence: TGCGCCAGCACACGACCGGGACAGCCTAATTCACCCCTCCACTTT. Translation: CASTRPGQPNSPLHF.

The rearrangement links TRBV28 to TRBJ2-3; 7 nucleotides align to TRBD2. The trim removed 5 bases at V and 0 bases at J, leaving 11 bases unmatched. The length of the CDR3 is 17 residues. In germline, CDR1 is MDHEN, CDR2 SYDVKM. For the CDR3, the DNA is TGTGCCAGCAGTCCCGTGAGGGGAGGGAGTAGCACAGATACGCAGTATTTT. Its protein product is CASSPVRGGSSTDTQYF.

V is TRBV21-1 and J is TRBJ2-7. TRBV21-1 is a pseudogene segment. The CDR3 runs to 16 residues. The CDR3 DNA sequence: TGTGCCAGCAGCAAGGGCCCCCGGGGCGCATCCTACGAGCAGTACTTC. Translation: CASSKGPRGASYEQYF.